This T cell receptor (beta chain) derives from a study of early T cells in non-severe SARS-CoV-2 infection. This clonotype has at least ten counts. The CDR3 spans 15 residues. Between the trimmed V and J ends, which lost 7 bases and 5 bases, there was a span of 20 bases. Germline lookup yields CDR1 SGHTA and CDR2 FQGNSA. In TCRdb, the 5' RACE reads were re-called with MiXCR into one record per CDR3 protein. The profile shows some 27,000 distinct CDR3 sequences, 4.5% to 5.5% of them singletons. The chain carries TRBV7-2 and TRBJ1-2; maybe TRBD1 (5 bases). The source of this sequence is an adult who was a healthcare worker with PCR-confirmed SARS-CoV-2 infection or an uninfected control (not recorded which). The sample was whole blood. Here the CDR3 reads CASTEWGGTQYGYTF. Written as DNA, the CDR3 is TGTGCCAGCACCGAGTGGGGGGGAACTCAATATGGCTACACCTTC.